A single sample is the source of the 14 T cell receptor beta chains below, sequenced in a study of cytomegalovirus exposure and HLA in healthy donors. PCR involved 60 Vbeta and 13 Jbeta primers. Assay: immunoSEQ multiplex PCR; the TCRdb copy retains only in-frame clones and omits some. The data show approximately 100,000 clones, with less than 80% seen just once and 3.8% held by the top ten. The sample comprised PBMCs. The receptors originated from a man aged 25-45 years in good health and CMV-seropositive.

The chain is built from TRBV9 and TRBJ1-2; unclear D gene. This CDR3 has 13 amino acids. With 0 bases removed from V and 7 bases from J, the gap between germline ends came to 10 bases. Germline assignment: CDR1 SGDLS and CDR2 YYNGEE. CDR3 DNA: TGTGCCAGCAGCGTAGGTCCGGAGGGTGGCTACACCTTC. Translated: CASSVGPEGGYTF.

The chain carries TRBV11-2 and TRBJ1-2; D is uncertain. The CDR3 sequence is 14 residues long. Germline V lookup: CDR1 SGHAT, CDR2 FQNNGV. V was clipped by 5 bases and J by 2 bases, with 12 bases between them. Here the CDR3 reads CASSLAAMNYGYTF. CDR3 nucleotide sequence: TGTGCCAGCAGCCTCGCCGCTATGAACTATGGCTACACCTTC. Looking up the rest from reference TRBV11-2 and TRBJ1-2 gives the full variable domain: EAGVAQSPRYKIIEKRQSVAFWCNPISGHATLYWYQQILGQGPKLLIQFQNNGVVDDSQLPKDRFSAERLKGVDSTLKIQPAKLEDSAVYLCASSLAAMNYGYTFGSGTRLTVV.

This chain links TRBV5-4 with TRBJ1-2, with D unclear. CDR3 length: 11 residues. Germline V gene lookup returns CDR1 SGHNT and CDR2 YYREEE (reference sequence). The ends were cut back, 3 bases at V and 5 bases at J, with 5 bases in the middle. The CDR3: CASSSGYGYTF. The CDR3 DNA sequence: TGTGCCAGCAGCTCCGGGTATGGCTACACCTTC.

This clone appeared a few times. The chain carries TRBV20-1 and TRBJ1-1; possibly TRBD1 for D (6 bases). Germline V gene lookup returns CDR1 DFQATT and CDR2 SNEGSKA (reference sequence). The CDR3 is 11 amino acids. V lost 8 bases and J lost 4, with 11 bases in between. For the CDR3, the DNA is TGCAGTCTGGTAGGGGGCACTGAAGCTTTCTTT. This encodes CSLVGGTEAFF.

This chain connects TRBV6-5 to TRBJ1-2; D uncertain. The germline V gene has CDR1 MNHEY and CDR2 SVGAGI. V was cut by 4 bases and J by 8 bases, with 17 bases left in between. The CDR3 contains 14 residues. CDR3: CASSSQEALPGYTF. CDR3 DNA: TGTGCCAGCAGTTCCCAGGAGGCCCTGCCGGGCTACACCTTC.

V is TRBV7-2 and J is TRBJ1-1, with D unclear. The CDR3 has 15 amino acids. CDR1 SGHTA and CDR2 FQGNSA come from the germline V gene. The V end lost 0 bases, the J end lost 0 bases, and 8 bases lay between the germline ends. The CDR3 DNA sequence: TGTGCCAGCAGCTTAGCGGGGAGAGTGAACACTGAAGCTTTCTTT. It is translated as CASSLAGRVNTEAFF.

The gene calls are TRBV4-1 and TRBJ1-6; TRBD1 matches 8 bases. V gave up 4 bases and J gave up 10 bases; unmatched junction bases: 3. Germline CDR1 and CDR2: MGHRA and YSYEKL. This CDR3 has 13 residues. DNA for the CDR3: TGCGCCAGCAGCCTCGGACAGGGCTCACCCCTCCACTTT. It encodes CASSLGQGSPLHF.

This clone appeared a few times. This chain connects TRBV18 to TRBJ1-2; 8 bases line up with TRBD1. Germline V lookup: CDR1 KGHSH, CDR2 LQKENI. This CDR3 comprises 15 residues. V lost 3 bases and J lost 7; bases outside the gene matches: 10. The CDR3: CASSPDSGTGGGYTF. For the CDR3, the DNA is TGTGCCAGCTCACCGGACTCCGGGACAGGTGGTGGCTACACCTTC.

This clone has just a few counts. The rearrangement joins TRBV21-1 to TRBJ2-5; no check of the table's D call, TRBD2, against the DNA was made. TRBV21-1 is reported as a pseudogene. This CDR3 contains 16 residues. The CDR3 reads CASSKVVSGPQETQYF. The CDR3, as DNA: TGTGCCAGCAGCAAGGTAGTTAGCGGACCACAAGAGACCCAGTACTTC.

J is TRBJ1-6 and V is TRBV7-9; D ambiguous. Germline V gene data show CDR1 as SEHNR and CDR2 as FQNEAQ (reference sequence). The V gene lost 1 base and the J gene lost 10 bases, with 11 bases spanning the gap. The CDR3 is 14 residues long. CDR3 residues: CASSLDARSSPLHF. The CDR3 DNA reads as TGTGCCAGCAGCTTAGATGCCCGGAGCTCACCCCTCCACTTT. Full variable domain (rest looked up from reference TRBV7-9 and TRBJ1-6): DTGVSQNPRHKITKRGQNVTFRCDPISEHNRLYWYRQTLGQGPEFLTYFQNEAQLEKSRLLSDRFSAERPKGSFSTLEIQRTEQGDSAMYLCASSLDARSSPLHFGNGTRLTVT.

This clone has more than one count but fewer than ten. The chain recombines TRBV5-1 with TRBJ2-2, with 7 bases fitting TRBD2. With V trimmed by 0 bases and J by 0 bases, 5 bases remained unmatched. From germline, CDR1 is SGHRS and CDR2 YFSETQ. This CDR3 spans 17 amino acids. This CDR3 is CASSLGPSGPNTGELFF. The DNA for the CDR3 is TGCGCCAGCAGCTTGGGGCCTAGCGGCCCGAACACCGGGGAGCTGTTTTTT.

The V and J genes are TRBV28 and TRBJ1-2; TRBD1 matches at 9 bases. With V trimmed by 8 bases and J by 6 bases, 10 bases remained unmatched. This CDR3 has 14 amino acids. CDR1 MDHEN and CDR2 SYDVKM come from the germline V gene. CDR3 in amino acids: CASATGGQGHGYTF. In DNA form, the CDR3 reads TGTGCCAGCGCCACTGGGGGACAGGGTCATGGCTACACCTTC.

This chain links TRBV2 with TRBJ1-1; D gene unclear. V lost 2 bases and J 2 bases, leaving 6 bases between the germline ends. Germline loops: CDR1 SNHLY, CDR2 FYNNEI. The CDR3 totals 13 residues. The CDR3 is CASSETANTEAFF. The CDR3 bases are TGTGCCAGCAGTGAAACAGCAAACACTGAAGCTTTCTTT. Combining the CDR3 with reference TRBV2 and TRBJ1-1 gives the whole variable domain EPEVTQTPSHQVTQMGQEVILRCVPISNHLYFYWYRQILGQKVEFLVSFYNNEISEKSEIFDDQFSVERPDGSNFTLKIRSTKLEDSAMYFCASSETANTEAFFGQGTRLTVV.

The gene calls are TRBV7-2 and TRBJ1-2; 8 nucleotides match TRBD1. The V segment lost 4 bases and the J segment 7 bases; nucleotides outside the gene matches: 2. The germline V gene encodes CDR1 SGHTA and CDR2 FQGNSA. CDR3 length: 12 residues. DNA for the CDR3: TGTGCCAGCAGCTGGACAGGGTCTGGCTACACCTTC. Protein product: CASSWTGSGYTF. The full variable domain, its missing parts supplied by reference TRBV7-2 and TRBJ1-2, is GAGVSQSPSNKVTEKGKDVELRCDPISGHTALYWYRQSLGQGLEFLIYFQGNSAPDKSGLPSDRFSAERTGGSVSTLTIQRTQQEDSAVYLCASSWTGSGYTFGSGTRLTVV.